These 15 T cell receptor beta chains originate from one sample sequenced in a study of beta chain features in type 1 diabetes. As every portion of the isolated RNA was reverse transcribed, the sequencing read expressed TCRB transcripts. Sequencing used immunoSEQ multiplex PCR; TCRdb keeps in-frame clones, though not all of them. The sample has about 350,000 clones, 15% to 20% seen once; the top ten hold 0.044%. What was sequenced was naive CD4+ T cells from blood. Receptor source: a woman aged 18-29 years in good health.

J is TRBJ2-3 and V is TRBV4-3; TRBD2 matches at 8 bases. The CDR3 is made up of 19 amino acids. Trimming cost V 1 base and J 1 base; bases outside gene matches: 13. Looked up from germline, CDR1 is LGHNA and CDR2 is YSLEER. CDR3 loop: CASSQARAGGWAGTDTQYF. Here the CDR3 DNA reads TGCGCCAGCAGCCAAGCGAGGGCGGGGGGCTGGGCCGGCACAGATACGCAGTATTTT.

The chain employs TRBV18 and TRBJ2-1; 10 bases agree with TRBD2. V lost 3 bases and J lost 9; bases outside the gene matches: 17. This CDR3 is 18 amino acids long. CDR1 is KGHSH and CDR2 is LQKENI in the germline V gene. In nucleotides, the CDR3 is TGTGCCAGCTCACCCTTACAGGGAACCCTAGCGGGAGCTTCTGAGCAGTTCTTC. It specifies CASSPLQGTLAGASEQFF. The complete variable domain, with remaining parts taken from reference TRBV18 and TRBJ2-1, reads NAGVMQNPRHLVRRRGQEARLRCSPMKGHSHVYWYRQLPEEGLKFMVYLQKENIIDESGMPKERFSAEFPKEGPSILRIQQVVRGDSAAYFCASSPLQGTLAGASEQFFGPGTRLTVL.

This clone was detected a few times. The chain has TRBV4-1 and TRBJ2-3; 7 bases align to TRBD2. CDR3 length equals 16 residues. Germline V gene data show CDR1 as MGHRA and CDR2 as YSYEKL. Trimming at V came to 0 bases and at J to 3 bases, leaving 6 bases not matched to a gene. The CDR3 DNA reads as TGCGCCAGCAGCCAAGATTTGAGGGGAGGGACAGATACGCAGTATTTT. Translation gives CASSQDLRGGTDTQYF.

The rearrangement joins TRBV4-1 to TRBJ1-1; TRBD1 is a possible D gene (5 bases). Germline values: CDR1 MGHRA, CDR2 YSYEKL. Between the trimmed V and J ends, which lost 3 bases and 1 base, there was a span of 9 bases. This CDR3 is built from 14 residues. This CDR3 is CASSHDGGNTEAFF. The CDR3 bases are TGCGCCAGCAGCCATGACGGGGGGAACACTGAAGCTTTCTTT.

In this sample, this clone turned up a few times. The chain links TRBV4-1 to TRBJ1-4, with a tentative D call TRBD1 (6 bases). CDR1 and CDR2 from the germline V gene are MGHRA and YSYEKL. This CDR3 has 14 residues. V was trimmed by 5 bases and J by 16 bases, leaving 23 bases between them. The CDR3, as DNA: TGCGCCAGCAGCGACGTTAACAGGGATGAGGTTCCGTTTTTT. Its protein product is CASSDVNRDEVPFF.

This clone was recorded a few times. This chain uses TRBV4-1 with TRBJ2-3, with D possibly matching TRBD2 (7 bases). V gave up 0 bases and J gave up 3 bases, with 19 bases separating them. The CDR3 runs 18 residues. Germline loops: CDR1 MGHRA, CDR2 YSYEKL. The CDR3 sequence is CASSQEHLRGRSTDTQYF. CDR3 nucleotide sequence: TGCGCCAGCAGCCAAGAGCATTTGCGGGGGCGGTCGACAGATACGCAGTATTTT.

This chain connects TRBV29-1 to TRBJ1-4, with 8 bases that match TRBD1. The length of the CDR3 is 13 residues. V was pared by 7 bases and J by 8 bases, with 9 bases of the junction left unmatched. Germline CDR1 reads SQVTM; CDR2 reads ANQGSEA. The CDR3 DNA reads TGCAGCGGTACAACAGGGGGTAGGGAAAAACTGTTTTTT. This gives the protein CSGTTGGREKLFF.

The V gene is TRBV18, the J gene TRBJ1-5; D gene uncertain. This CDR3 has 13 amino acids. Trimming removed 5 bases from V and 5 bases from J, with 10 bases in between. From germline, CDR1 is KGHSH and CDR2 LQKENI. The DNA of the CDR3 is TGTGCCAGCTCAGCGGGCCGGGATCAGCCCCAGCATTTT. This gives the protein CASSAGRDQPQHF.

The J gene is TRBJ1-1, the V gene TRBV30, with a weak D call TRBD1 (5 bases). Trimming removed 3 bases from V and 4 bases from J, with 12 bases in between. CDR1 is GTSNPN and CDR2 is SVGIG in the germline V gene (reference sequence). The length of the CDR3 is 13 residues. The CDR3 sequence: CAWRGGRSTEAFF. The DNA for the CDR3 is TGTGCCTGGAGGGGGGGTAGGAGCACTGAAGCTTTCTTT.

This clone occurred once. The chain has TRBV7-9 and TRBJ2-4; TRBD1 might be the D (6 bases). The V end lost 5 bases, the J end lost 2 bases, and 16 bases lay between the germline ends. Germline loops: CDR1 SEHNR, CDR2 FQNEAQ (reference sequence). This CDR3 contains 16 residues. CDR3 DNA: TGTGCCAGCAGCCTTGGGGGCAGTTGGTCCAAAAACATTCAGTACTTC. Its protein is CASSLGGSWSKNIQYF. The full variable domain, its missing parts supplied by reference TRBV7-9 and TRBJ2-4, is DTGVSQNPRHKITKRGQNVTFRCDPISEHNRLYWYRQTLGQGPEFLTYFQNEAQLEKSRLLSDRFSAERPKGSFSTLEIQRTEQGDSAMYLCASSLGGSWSKNIQYFGAGTRLSVL.

The chain links TRBV4-1 to TRBJ1-6; perhaps TRBD1 as D (5 bases). In germline, CDR1 is MGHRA, CDR2 YSYEKL. The CDR3 runs 16 residues. The V gene lost 1 base and the J gene lost 7 bases, with 14 bases spanning the gap. The CDR3 DNA reads as TGCGCCAGCAGCCAAGCGCGGGACGGATTGAATTCACCCCTCCACTTT. This codes for CASSQARDGLNSPLHF.

The chain is built from TRBV30 and TRBJ1-1, with 10 bases identical to TRBD1. Per the germline V gene, CDR1 is GTSNPN and CDR2 is SVGIG (reference sequence). The CDR3 consists of 15 residues. The V gene end was trimmed by 7 bases and the J gene end by 0 bases; junction bases not matched to a gene: 8. The CDR3 bases are TGTGCCTTCAGCCGGGACAGGGGAATGAACACTGAAGCTTTCTTT. Its translation: CAFSRDRGMNTEAFF.

In its sample, this clone was seen a few times. The chain is built from TRBV19 and TRBJ1-5, with D possibly TRBD1 on 5 matching bases. The CDR3 spans 18 residues. The germline V gene encodes CDR1 LNHDA and CDR2 SQIVND (reference sequence). V dropped 3 bases and J dropped 0 bases, with 18 bases sitting between them. The CDR3 loop reads CASSIVQGGFYSNQPQHF. DNA for the CDR3: TGTGCCAGTAGTATCGTGCAGGGAGGGTTTTATAGCAATCAGCCCCAGCATTTT.

The genes are TRBV18 and TRBJ2-1; D is undetermined. Germline CDR1 KGHSH, CDR2 LQKENI. The CDR3 is made up of 15 amino acids. The V and J ends lost 3 bases and 6 bases respectively, with 15 bases between them. CDR3 bases: TGTGCCAGCTCACCCCCCGACTGGTGGGTCAATGAGCAGTTCTTC. It encodes CASSPPDWWVNEQFF.

The CDR3 spells CASSGPRQAQDEQYF. The CDR3 DNA reads TGTGCCAGCAGCGGACCGAGACAGGCTCAGGACGAGCAGTACTTC. The chain joins TRBV7-9 to TRBJ2-7; possibly TRBD1 for D (6 bases). V gave up 5 bases and J gave up 5 bases, with 19 bases separating them. Germline CDR1 and CDR2: SEHNR and FQNEAQ (reference sequence). This CDR3 contains 15 residues.